The 3 T cell receptor beta chains below come from one sample, sequenced in a study of PD-1 blockade in classical Hodgkin lymphoma. Time point in this sample: cycle 4 day 1 (C4D1), after five to seven weeks of nivolumab. Patients all relapsed after autologous stem cell transplantation, and there was variation in brentuximab vedotin exposure. TCRdb keeps only in-frame clones here, not all; method: immunoSEQ multiplex PCR. The sample has some 90,000 clones; nearly 85% are singletons. The input for sequencing was peripheral blood mononuclear cells (PBMCs), taken before the fourth cycle of nivolumab. The receptors here all came from a human donor with classical Hodgkin lymphoma.

This chain joins TRBV19 and TRBJ2-7; TRBD1 aligns across 11 bases. From germline, CDR1 is LNHDA and CDR2 SQIVND (reference sequence). The CDR3 has 15 residues. The junction had 7 bases not matched to a gene; V was cut back by 5 bases and J by 4 bases. The CDR3 DNA reads TGTGCCAGTAGTGCCCGGGACAGGGGGGCTTACGAGCAGTACTTC. The encoded protein is CASSARDRGAYEQYF.

The chain couples TRBV25-1 to TRBJ2-1, with TRBD2 identical over 12 bases. Germline loops: CDR1 MGHDK, CDR2 SYGVNS. The trim removed 8 bases at V and 10 bases at J, leaving 12 bases unmatched. The CDR3 runs to 15 residues. The CDR3 protein is CASGLAGSIRGEQFF. The CDR3 DNA follows: TGTGCCAGCGGACTAGCGGGATCAATACGGGGGGAGCAGTTCTTC.

The J gene is TRBJ2-7, the V gene TRBV7-6, with D maybe TRBD2 (5 bases). The germline CDR1 and CDR2 sequences are SGHVS and FNYEAQ. The CDR3 totals 12 residues. Deletions cut 5 bases from V and 4 bases from J, with 9 bases between. The CDR3 loop reads CASSTGNYEQYF. The CDR3 DNA sequence: TGTGCCAGCAGCACGGGGAATTACGAGCAGTACTTC.